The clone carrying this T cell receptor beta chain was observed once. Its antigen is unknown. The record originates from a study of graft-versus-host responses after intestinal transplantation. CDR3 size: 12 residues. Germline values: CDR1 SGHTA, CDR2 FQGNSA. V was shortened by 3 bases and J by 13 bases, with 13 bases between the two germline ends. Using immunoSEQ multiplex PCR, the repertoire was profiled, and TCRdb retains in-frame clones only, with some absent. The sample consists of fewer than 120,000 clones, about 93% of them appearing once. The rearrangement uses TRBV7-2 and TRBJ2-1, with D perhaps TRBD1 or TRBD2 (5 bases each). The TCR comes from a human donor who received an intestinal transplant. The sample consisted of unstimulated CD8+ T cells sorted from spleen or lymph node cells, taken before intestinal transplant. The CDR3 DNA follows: TGTGCCAGCAGCTTCGAGGCCGGGACCCAGTTCTTC. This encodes CASSFEAGTQFF.